These 20 T cell receptor beta chains came from one sample sequenced in a study of blood T cell repertoires in COVID-19. Assay: immunoSEQ multiplex PCR; the TCRdb copy retains only in-frame clones and omits some. Seen here are approximately 150,000 clones, around 82% observed once, and the top ten hold more than 4%. The sample taken for sequencing was peripheral blood. These receptors all stem from a woman aged 50 to 65 with acute or convalescent COVID-19.

This chain joins TRBV11-3 and TRBJ2-1; 7 bases line up with TRBD2. V trimming: 4 bases; J trimming: 8 bases; junction bases outside the gene matches: 11. Germline values: CDR1 SGHNT, CDR2 YENEEA. The CDR3 covers 15 residues. The CDR3 DNA follows: TGTGCCAGCAGCTCCGGGGGGAGTAGCGGCTATGAGCAGTTCTTC. It translates to CASSSGGSSGYEQFF.

The chain couples TRBV4-3 to TRBJ2-1; tentative D call: TRBD2 (6 bases). Germline V gene sequence: CDR1 LGHNA, CDR2 YSLEER. Trimming removed 4 bases at V and 0 bases at J, with 10 bases between. The length of the CDR3 is 15 residues. CDR3 protein: CASSRGDSSYNEQFF. The CDR3 DNA follows: TGCGCCAGCAGCCGCGGGGATAGCTCCTACAATGAGCAGTTCTTC.

The genes are TRBV6-5 and TRBJ2-5; 7 nucleotides match TRBD2. CDR1 and CDR2 from the germline V gene are MNHEY and SVGAGI. V lost 2 bases and J lost 5; bases outside the gene matches: 5. CDR3 length: 14 amino acids. DNA of the CDR3: TGTGCCAGCAGTTACGTAGCGGGTGGGGAGACCCAGTACTTC. Translating it yields CASSYVAGGETQYF.

The chain uses TRBV2 and TRBJ2-3, with D perhaps matching TRBD2 (6 bases). Per the germline V gene, CDR1 is SNHLY and CDR2 is FYNNEI. Trimming shortened V by 4 bases and J by 3 bases, and 17 bases separated the two germline ends. The CDR3 has 16 residues. The CDR3 sequence is CASSVKEGMFTDTQYF. The CDR3 nucleotides are TGTGCCAGCAGTGTTAAGGAGGGAATGTTTACAGATACGCAGTATTTT.

CDR3 DNA sequence: TGTGCCAGCAGCACCCGGGACAAAGACTACGAGCAGTACTTC. As protein: CASSTRDKDYEQYF. The V and J genes are TRBV6-5 and TRBJ2-7, with D tentatively TRBD1 (6 bases). The V end lost 6 bases, the J end lost 3 bases, and 15 bases lay between the germline ends. CDR3 length equals 14 residues. Per the germline V gene, CDR1 is MNHEY and CDR2 is SVGAGI.

The V gene is TRBV2, the J gene TRBJ1-2, with D possibly being TRBD1 (5 bases). From germline, CDR1 is SNHLY and CDR2 FYNNEI. The CDR3 is 13 amino acids. V was pared by 2 bases and J by 10 bases, with 14 bases between. In nucleotides, the CDR3 is TGTGCCAGCAGTGAACAGGGACTTAGACACTACACCTTC. Residues: CASSEQGLRHYTF.

The chain recombines TRBV6-4 with TRBJ2-1; the D gene is possibly TRBD2 (7 bases). Germline V CDR1 and CDR2: MRHNA, SNTAGT. Trimming took 3 bases from V and 9 from J, leaving 12 bases between them. The CDR3 totals 13 residues. CDR3 in DNA: TGTGCCAGCAGTGAAGGGGGGGCCCTTGAGCAGTTCTTC. Residues: CASSEGGALEQFF.

The genes are TRBV7-2 and TRBJ1-5; D is uncertain. This CDR3 is 13 amino acids long. V shed 2 bases and J shed 6 bases, with 8 bases lying between them. Looked up from germline, CDR1 is SGHTA and CDR2 is FQGNSA. DNA for the CDR3: TGTGCCAGCAGCTTAAACACGCTTCAGCCCCAGCATTTT. Its protein is CASSLNTLQPQHF. Full variable domain (outside the CDR3, taken from reference TRBV7-2 and TRBJ1-5): GAGVSQSPSNKVTEKGKDVELRCDPISGHTALYWYRQSLGQGLEFLIYFQGNSAPDKSGLPSDRFSAERTGGSVSTLTIQRTQQEDSAVYLCASSLNTLQPQHFGDGTRLSIL.

This clone was detected once. The chain is built from TRBV7-2 and TRBJ1-6, with 9 bases matching TRBD1. This CDR3 region has 14 residues. The V and J ends lost 4 bases and 8 bases, in that order; junction bases with no gene match: 3. Germline V gene data show CDR1 as SGHTA and CDR2 as FQGNSA. DNA of the CDR3: TGTGCCAGCAGCTCGGGACAGGGCGATTCACCCCTCCACTTT. It translates to CASSSGQGDSPLHF.

CDR3 loop: CASSLNRNTEAFF. The CDR3 region has the DNA TGTGCCAGCAGCTTAAATAGAAACACTGAAGCTTTCTTT. The V gene is TRBV7-3, the J gene TRBJ1-1; D is undetermined. The ends were cut back, 1 base at V and 2 bases at J, with 5 bases in the middle. The CDR3 covers 13 residues. Per germline, CDR1 SGHTA and CDR2 FQGTGA.

This clone has a handful of counts. The gene calls are TRBV30 and TRBJ1-5; 7 bases align to TRBD1. V dropped 4 bases and J dropped 6; count of bases not matched to a gene: 9. This CDR3 spans 14 amino acids. Germline V gives CDR1 GTSNPN, CDR2 SVGIG (reference sequence). The CDR3 coding sequence is TGTGCCTGGACGGAAGGGGGCGCGGGTCAGCCCCAGCATTTT. This encodes CAWTEGGAGQPQHF.

The chain has TRBV4-2 and TRBJ2-2, with D possibly TRBD1 on 6 matching bases. V was clipped by 0 bases and J by 4 bases, with 9 bases between them. The CDR3 loop spans 15 amino acids. Germline loops: CDR1 LGHNA, CDR2 YNFKEQ. CDR3 protein: CASSQEARGTGELFF. Written as DNA, the CDR3 is TGTGCCAGCAGCCAAGAGGCCAGGGGCACCGGGGAGCTGTTTTTT.

Ten or more counts support this clone. The J gene is TRBJ2-3, the V gene TRBV27, with a tentative D call TRBD2 (6 bases). Germline assignment: CDR1 MNHEY and CDR2 SMNVEV (reference sequence). Trimming removed 4 bases at V and 5 bases at J, with 10 bases between. CDR3 length: 13 amino acids. CDR3 DNA sequence: TGTGCCAGCAGTTGGAGGGCCATAGATACGCAGTATTTT. Its translation: CASSWRAIDTQYF.

V is TRBV21-1 and J is TRBJ1-1; whether TRBD1, the table's D call, matches the DNA was not checked. TRBV21-1 is designated a pseudogene. This CDR3 has 16 residues. The CDR3 coding sequence is TGTGCCAGCAGCTTTCCTGAGGGGGAGTGGGACACTGAAGCTTTCTTT. Encoded protein: CASSFPEGEWDTEAFF.

The chain employs TRBV3-1 (or the pseudogene TRBV3-2) and TRBJ2-2; D unclear. The germline gives CDR1 LGHDT, CDR2 YNNKEL (reference sequence). Trimming shortened V by 1 base and J by 0 bases, and 12 bases separated the two germline ends. The length of the CDR3 is 17 residues. CDR3 residues: CASSQGHIAANTGELFF. The CDR3, as DNA: TGTGCCAGCAGCCAAGGCCATATAGCAGCGAACACCGGGGAGCTGTTTTTT.

The chain employs TRBV10-3 and TRBJ1-6; TRBD1 agrees at 7 bases. There are 16 residues in the CDR3. After removal of 1 base from V and 9 bases from J, the junction contained 9 bases not matched to a gene. Germline CDR1 and CDR2: ENHRY and SYGVKD. This chain's CDR3 is CAISEYKGTEGSPLHF. CDR3 bases: TGTGCCATCAGTGAGTATAAAGGGACAGAAGGTTCACCCCTCCACTTT.

V is TRBV3-1 (or the pseudogene TRBV3-2) and J is TRBJ1-5; D unresolved. The CDR3 length is 12 residues. Trimming cost V 4 bases and J 5 bases, with 6 bases left between them. From germline, CDR1 is LGHDT and CDR2 YNNKEL (reference sequence). The CDR3 DNA is TGTGCCAGCAGCCTATCTGATCAGCCCCAGCATTTT. Encoded protein: CASSLSDQPQHF.

This chain uses TRBV9 with TRBJ2-1; 11 nucleotides agree with TRBD2. With 3 bases clipped from V and 4 bases from J, the junction kept 6 bases outside the gene matches. The germline V gene has CDR1 SGDLS and CDR2 YYNGEE. CDR3 length: 16 residues. CDR3: CASSGSGTSGYNEQFF. The CDR3 DNA is TGTGCCAGCAGCGGGTCCGGGACTAGCGGTTACAATGAGCAGTTCTTC.

This clone has a single count. This sequence joins TRBV30 and TRBJ1-2; 8 bases agree with TRBD1. V trimming: 2 bases; J trimming: 7 bases; junction bases outside the gene matches: 9. CDR3 length equals 14 residues. From germline, CDR1 is GTSNPN and CDR2 SVGIG (reference sequence). CDR3 region: CAWSSPGQAAGYTF. CDR3 bases: TGTGCCTGGAGTTCACCGGGACAGGCTGCTGGCTACACCTTC.

The rearrangement links TRBV6-5 to TRBJ1-1; D gene uncertain. Trimming removed 4 bases from V and 1 base from J, with 7 bases in between. The length of the CDR3 is 13 residues. The germline CDR1 and CDR2 sequences are MNHEY and SVGAGI. The CDR3 here is CASSWRTNTEAFF. CDR3 coding DNA: TGTGCCAGCAGTTGGAGGACGAACACTGAAGCTTTCTTT.